This T cell receptor (beta chain) was documented in a study of T-cell reconstitution after alpha-beta-depleted transplantation in children. Study-wide points: Diversity of TCRbeta at day 60 was high in some patients, arising from surviving recipient T cells and thymic progenitors. Newly produced T cells mostly provided counts and TCRbeta diversity after one year, as hyperexpanded clones declined.

This clonotype was recorded a few times. The antigen remains unidentified. Molecular barcoding with unique molecular identifiers was used for the TCRbeta library. TCRdb analysed the PCR reads with MiXCR anew, one entry per CDR3 protein. This table holds more than 200,000 distinct CDR3 sequences, roughly 24% found once. The TCR sequence derives from a girl aged 2-9 years with Fanconi anemia, due to receive a stem cell transplant. The sample in question was PBMCs, obtained before TCRalphabeta/CD19-depleted stem cell transplant.

Here the CDR3 reads CASRDRGRLYEQYF. The CDR3 nucleotides read TGTGCCAGTCGGGACAGGGGGCGTCTATACGAGCAGTACTTC. J is TRBJ2-7 and V is TRBV3-1; TRBD1 aligns across 12 bases. V gave up 9 bases and J gave up 4 bases; unmatched junction bases: 7. CDR1 and CDR2 (germline): LGHDT, YNNKEL (reference sequence). This CDR3 comprises 14 residues.